The 9 T cell receptor beta chains listed next were all sequenced from one sample in a study of shared clonotypes between healthy human individuals. The assay was immunoSEQ multiplex PCR, and TCRdb's table has in-frame clones only and misses some. The sample holds approximately 2.3 million clones, about 92% seen once. The sequencing input was naive CD4+ T cells from PBMCs. Indicated subset: CD45RA+ positively selected. These receptors all stem from a young man in good health. Some clones in this sample may be carry-over from other donors' samples.

The rearrangement links TRBV15 to TRBJ2-5, with D uncertain. With the DNA end fitting TRBJ2-7 better, the J assignment may be wrong. The CDR3 runs to 12 residues. Germline V lookup: CDR1 LNHNV, CDR2 YYDKDF (reference sequence). CDR3 sequence: CATSRGTYEQYF. The CDR3 bases are TGTGCCACCAGCAGAGGTACCTACGAGCAGTACTTC.

This chain connects TRBV12-5 to TRBJ1-2; 7 bases map to TRBD1. CDR3 length: 14 amino acids. With V trimmed by 5 bases and J by 8 bases, 11 bases remained unmatched. CDR1 and CDR2 (germline): LGHNT, FRNRAP. The DNA of the CDR3 is TGTGCTAGTGGTCTAGGACAGGTCATGGGGGGCTACACCTTC. Protein: CASGLGQVMGGYTF.

The genes are TRBV6-1 and TRBJ2-2; no definite D call. Germline CDR1 is MNHNS and CDR2 is SASEGT. Trimming cost V 7 bases and J 4 bases, with 13 bases left between them. This CDR3 has 14 amino acids. DNA for the CDR3: TGTGCCAGCACGGCTAAGGAAATCACCGGGGAGCTGTTTTTT. This codes for CASTAKEITGELFF.

The rearrangement links TRBV7-9 to TRBJ2-4; D may match TRBD1 or TRBD2 (5 bases each). Looked up from germline, CDR1 is SEHNR and CDR2 is FQNEAQ (reference sequence). This CDR3 region has 13 residues. Trimming shortened V by 5 bases and J by 9 bases, and 14 bases separated the two germline ends. For the CDR3, the DNA is TGTGCCAGCAGCCTACCAGGGAGACCCATTCAGTACTTC. Translating it yields CASSLPGRPIQYF. Supplemented by reference TRBV7-9 and TRBJ2-4, the full variable domain reads DTGVSQNPRHKITKRGQNVTFRCDPISEHNRLYWYRQTLGQGPEFLTYFQNEAQLEKSRLLSDRFSAERPKGSFSTLEIQRTEQGDSAMYLCASSLPGRPIQYFGAGTRLSVL.

This chain uses TRBV2 with TRBJ2-1; TRBD2 aligns across 9 bases. V lost 7 bases to trimming and J lost 0 bases; unmatched junction nucleotides: 31. CDR1 SNHLY and CDR2 FYNNEI come from the germline V gene. This CDR3 has 24 residues. The CDR3 DNA reads TGTGCCAGCAAATCGCCTGAGTCCCGGCCTGGCGGGAGGGAGGATCCGACCTCCTACAATGAGCAGTTCTTC. It translates to CASKSPESRPGGREDPTSYNEQFF.

As to this clone: This same CDR3 is encoded by further DNA sequences in the sample. This chain connects TRBV9 to TRBJ2-1; 11 positions agree with TRBD2. From germline, CDR1 is SGDLS and CDR2 YYNGEE. The CDR3 consists of 15 residues. The J segment lost 3 bases and the V segment lost 2 bases, leaving 1 base of the junction unmatched. CDR3 nucleotides: TGTGCCAGCAGCGTCACTAGCGGGAGCTACAATGAGCAGTTCTTC. Protein: CASSVTSGSYNEQFF.

CDR3 DNA sequence: TGTGCCAGCGTTGAGGCGGGCTCCCAAGAGACCCAGTACTTC. Protein: CASVEAGSQETQYF. The chain has TRBV28 and TRBJ2-5, with D possibly matching TRBD2 (5 bases). The V gene lost 8 bases and the J gene lost 1 base, with 14 bases spanning the gap. CDR3 length: 14 amino acids. Germline V gene sequence: CDR1 MDHEN, CDR2 SYDVKM.

The chain employs TRBV18 and TRBJ2-1; 8 bases match TRBD1. The germline V gene has CDR1 KGHSH and CDR2 LQKENI. CDR3 size: 17 residues. The V and J ends lost 3 bases and 9 bases, in that order; junction bases with no gene match: 16. The CDR3 is CASSPWVCPGGFCEQFF. CDR3 DNA: TGTGCCAGCTCACCGTGGGTTTGTCCAGGGGGCTTCTGTGAGCAGTTCTTC.

This clone is a singleton in its sample. The chain combines TRBV28 with TRBJ2-2, with TRBD2 matching 10 bases. This CDR3 has 14 amino acids. Germline values: CDR1 MDHEN, CDR2 SYDVKM. V lost 6 bases to trimming and J lost 7 bases; unmatched junction nucleotides: 5. CDR3 DNA sequence: TGTGCCAGCAGCCCTAGCGGGAGTGTCGGGGAGCTGTTTTTT. Its protein is CASSPSGSVGELFF.